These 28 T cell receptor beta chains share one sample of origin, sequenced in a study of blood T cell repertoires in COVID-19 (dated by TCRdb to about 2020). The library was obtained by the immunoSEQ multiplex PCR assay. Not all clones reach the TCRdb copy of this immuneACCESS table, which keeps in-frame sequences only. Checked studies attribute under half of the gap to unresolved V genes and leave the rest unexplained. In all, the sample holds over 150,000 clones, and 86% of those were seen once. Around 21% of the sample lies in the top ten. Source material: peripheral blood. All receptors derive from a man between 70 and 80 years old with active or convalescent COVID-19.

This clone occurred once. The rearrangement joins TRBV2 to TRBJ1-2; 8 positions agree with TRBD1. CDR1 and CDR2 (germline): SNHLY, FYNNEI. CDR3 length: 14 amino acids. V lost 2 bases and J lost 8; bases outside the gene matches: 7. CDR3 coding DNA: TGTGCCAGCAGTGAAAGGACAGGGCTGACAGGCTACACCTTC. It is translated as CASSERTGLTGYTF. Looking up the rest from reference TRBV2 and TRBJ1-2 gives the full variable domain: EPEVTQTPSHQVTQMGQEVILRCVPISNHLYFYWYRQILGQKVEFLVSFYNNEISEKSEIFDDQFSVERPDGSNFTLKIRSTKLEDSAMYFCASSERTGLTGYTFGSGTRLTVV.

The CDR3 DNA is TGTGCCAGCACCGTAACAGGAGAAAAAAACTATGGCTACACCTTC. Its protein is CASTVTGEKNYGYTF. The chain recombines TRBV28 with TRBJ1-2, with D possibly being TRBD1 (5 bases). V lost 7 bases and J lost 2, with 17 bases in between. CDR3 length: 15 residues. Germline CDR1 is MDHEN and CDR2 is SYDVKM.

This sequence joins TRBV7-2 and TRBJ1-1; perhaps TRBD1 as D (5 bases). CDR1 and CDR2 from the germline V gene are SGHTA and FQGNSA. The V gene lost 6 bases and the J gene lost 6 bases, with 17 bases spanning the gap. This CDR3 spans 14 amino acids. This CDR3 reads CASRVGAEAAEAFF. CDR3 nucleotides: TGTGCCAGCAGGGTTGGGGCAGAGGCCGCTGAAGCTTTCTTT.

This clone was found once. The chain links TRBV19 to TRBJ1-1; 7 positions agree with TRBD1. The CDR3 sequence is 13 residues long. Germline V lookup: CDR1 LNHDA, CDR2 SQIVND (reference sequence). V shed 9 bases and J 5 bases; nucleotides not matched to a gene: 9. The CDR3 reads CASRQGEETEAFF. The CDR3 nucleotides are TGTGCCAGCCGGCAGGGGGAAGAGACTGAAGCTTTCTTT.

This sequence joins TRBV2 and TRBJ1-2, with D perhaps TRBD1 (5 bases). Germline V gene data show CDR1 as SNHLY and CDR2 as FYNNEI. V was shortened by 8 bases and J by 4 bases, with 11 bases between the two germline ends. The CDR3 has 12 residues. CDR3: CASLLGVYGYTF. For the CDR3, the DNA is TGTGCCAGCCTCTTAGGGGTCTATGGCTACACCTTC.

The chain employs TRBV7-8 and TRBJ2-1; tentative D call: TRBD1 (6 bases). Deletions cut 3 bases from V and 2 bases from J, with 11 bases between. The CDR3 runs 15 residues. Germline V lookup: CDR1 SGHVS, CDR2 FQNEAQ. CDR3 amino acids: CASSFGGLTYNEQFF. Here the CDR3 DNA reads TGTGCCAGCAGCTTTGGGGGCTTAACCTACAATGAGCAGTTCTTC.

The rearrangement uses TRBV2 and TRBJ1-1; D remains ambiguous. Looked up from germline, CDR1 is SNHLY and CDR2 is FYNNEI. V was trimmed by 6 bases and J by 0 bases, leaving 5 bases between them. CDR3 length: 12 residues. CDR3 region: CASRQMNTEAFF. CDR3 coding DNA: TGTGCCAGCAGACAGATGAACACTGAAGCTTTCTTT.

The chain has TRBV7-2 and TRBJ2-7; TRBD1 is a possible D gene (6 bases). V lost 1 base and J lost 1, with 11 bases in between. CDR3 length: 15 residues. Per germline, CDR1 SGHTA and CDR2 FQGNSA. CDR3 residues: CASSLDFRGSYEQYF. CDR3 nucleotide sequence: TGTGCCAGCAGCTTAGATTTCAGGGGATCCTACGAGCAGTACTTC.

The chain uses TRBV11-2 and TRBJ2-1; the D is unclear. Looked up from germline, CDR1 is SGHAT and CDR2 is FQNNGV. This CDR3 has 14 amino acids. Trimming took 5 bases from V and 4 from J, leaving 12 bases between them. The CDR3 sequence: CASSLTGLYNEQFF. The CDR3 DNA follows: TGTGCCAGCAGCCTCACCGGGTTATACAATGAGCAGTTCTTC.

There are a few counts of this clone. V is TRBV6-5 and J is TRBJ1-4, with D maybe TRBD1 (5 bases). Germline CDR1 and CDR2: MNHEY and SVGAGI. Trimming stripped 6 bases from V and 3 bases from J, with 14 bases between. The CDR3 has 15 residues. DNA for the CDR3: TGTGCCAGCAGGGCGGGACGTGTACCTAATGAAAAACTGTTTTTT. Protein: CASRAGRVPNEKLFF.

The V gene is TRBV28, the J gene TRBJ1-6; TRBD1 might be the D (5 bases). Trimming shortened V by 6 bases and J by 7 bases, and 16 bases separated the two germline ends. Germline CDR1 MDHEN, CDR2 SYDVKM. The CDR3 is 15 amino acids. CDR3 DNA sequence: TGTGCCAGCAGACGCGGGGGAAATACGAATTCACCCCTCCACTTT. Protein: CASRRGGNTNSPLHF.

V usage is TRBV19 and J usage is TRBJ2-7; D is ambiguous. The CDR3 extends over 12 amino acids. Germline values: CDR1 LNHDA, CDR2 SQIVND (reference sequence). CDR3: CASGETAYEQYF. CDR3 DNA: TGTGCATCCGGAGAAACTGCCTACGAGCAGTACTTC.

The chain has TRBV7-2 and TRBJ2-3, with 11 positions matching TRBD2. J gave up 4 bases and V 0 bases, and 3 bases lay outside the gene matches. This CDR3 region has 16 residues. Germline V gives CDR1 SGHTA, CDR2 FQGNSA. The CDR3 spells CASSLAQTSGADTQYF. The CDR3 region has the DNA TGTGCCAGCAGCTTAGCGCAGACTAGCGGGGCAGATACGCAGTATTTT.

The CDR3, as DNA: TGTGCCAGTAGTTATTGGGGTACTAGCTCCTATAATTCACCCCTCCACTTT. This gives the protein CASSYWGTSSYNSPLHF. J is TRBJ1-6 and V is TRBV19; D gene uncertain. The length of the CDR3 is 17 residues. Looked up from germline, CDR1 is LNHDA and CDR2 is SQIVND (reference sequence). The V gene lost 5 bases and the J gene lost 0 bases, with 14 bases spanning the gap.

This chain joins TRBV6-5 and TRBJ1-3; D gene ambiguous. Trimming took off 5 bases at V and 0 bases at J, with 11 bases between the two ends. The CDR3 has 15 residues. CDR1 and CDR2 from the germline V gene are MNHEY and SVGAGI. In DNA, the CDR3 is TGTGCCAGCAGTCTTACACCCCGCTCTGGAAACACCATATATTTT. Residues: CASSLTPRSGNTIYF.

CDR3 amino acids: CASSREGQQFF. The CDR3 bases are TGTGCCAGCAGCCGGGAGGGGCAGCAGTTCTTC. The V call is TRBV6-2 or TRBV6-3, the J call TRBJ2-1, with TRBD2 matching 8 bases. This CDR3 is 11 amino acids long. From germline, CDR1 is MNHEY and CDR2 SVGEGT. V shed 6 bases and J 11 bases; nucleotides not matched to a gene: 3.

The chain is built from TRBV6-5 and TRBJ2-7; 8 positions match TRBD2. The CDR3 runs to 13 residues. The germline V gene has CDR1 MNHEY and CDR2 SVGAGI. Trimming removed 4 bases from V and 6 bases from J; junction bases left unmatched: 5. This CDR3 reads CASSSPGGGEQYF. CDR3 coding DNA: TGTGCCAGCAGTTCCCCGGGAGGGGGCGAGCAGTACTTC.

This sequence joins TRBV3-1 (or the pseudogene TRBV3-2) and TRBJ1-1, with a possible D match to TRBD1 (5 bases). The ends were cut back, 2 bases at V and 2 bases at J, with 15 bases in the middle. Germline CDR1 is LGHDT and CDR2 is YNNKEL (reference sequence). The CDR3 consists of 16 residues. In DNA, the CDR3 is TGTGCCAGCAGCCAACATCGGGGGATAGGAAACACTGAAGCTTTCTTT. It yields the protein CASSQHRGIGNTEAFF.

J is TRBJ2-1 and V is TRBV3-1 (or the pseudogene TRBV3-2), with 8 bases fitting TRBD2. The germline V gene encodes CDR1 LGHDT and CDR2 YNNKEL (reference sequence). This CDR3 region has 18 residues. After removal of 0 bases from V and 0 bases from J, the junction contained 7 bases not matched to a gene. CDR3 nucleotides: TGTGCCAGCAGCCAAGAAATAGAGAGCGGGAGCTCCTACAATGAGCAGTTCTTC. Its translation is CASSQEIESGSSYNEQFF.

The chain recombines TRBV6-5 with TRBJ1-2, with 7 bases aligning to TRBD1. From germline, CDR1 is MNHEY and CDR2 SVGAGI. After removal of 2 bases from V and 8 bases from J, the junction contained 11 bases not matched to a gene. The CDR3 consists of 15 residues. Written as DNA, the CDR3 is TGTGCCAGCAGTTACAGACAGGGCGGGACTAGAGGCTACACCTTC. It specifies CASSYRQGGTRGYTF.

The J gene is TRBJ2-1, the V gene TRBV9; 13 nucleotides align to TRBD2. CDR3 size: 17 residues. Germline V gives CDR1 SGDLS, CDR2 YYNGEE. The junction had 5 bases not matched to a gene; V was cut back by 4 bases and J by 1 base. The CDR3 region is CASSPRLAGGSYNEQFF. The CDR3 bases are TGTGCCAGCAGCCCAAGACTAGCGGGGGGTTCCTACAATGAGCAGTTCTTC.

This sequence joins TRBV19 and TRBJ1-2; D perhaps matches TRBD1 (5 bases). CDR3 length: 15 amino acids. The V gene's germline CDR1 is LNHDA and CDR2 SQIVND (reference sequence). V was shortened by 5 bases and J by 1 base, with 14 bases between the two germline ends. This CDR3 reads CASSVQGLLNYGYTF. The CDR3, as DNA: TGTGCCAGTAGTGTCCAGGGACTCCTTAACTATGGCTACACCTTC.

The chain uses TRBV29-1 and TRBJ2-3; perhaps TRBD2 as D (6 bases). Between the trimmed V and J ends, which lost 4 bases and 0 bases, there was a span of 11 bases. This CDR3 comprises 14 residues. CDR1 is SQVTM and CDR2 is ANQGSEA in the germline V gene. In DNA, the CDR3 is TGCAGCGTTGTCGGACTAACTAGCACAGATACGCAGTATTTT. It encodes CSVVGLTSTDTQYF.

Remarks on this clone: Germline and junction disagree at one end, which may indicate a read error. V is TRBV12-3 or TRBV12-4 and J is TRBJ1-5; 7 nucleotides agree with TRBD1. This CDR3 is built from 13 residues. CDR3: CASSLARDRERFF. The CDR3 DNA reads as TGTGCCAGCAGTTTAGCAAGAGACAGGGAGAGATTTTTT.

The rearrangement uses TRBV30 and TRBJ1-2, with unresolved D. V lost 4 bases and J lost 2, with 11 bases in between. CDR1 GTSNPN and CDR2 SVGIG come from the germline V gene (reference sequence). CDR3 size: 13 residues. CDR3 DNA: TGTGCCTGGAACCAGAACAGCAACTATGGCTACACCTTC. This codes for CAWNQNSNYGYTF.

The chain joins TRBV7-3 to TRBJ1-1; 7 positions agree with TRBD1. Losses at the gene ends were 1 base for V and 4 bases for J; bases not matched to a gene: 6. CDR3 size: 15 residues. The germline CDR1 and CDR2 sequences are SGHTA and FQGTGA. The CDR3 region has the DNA TGTGCCAGCAGCTTAAAAGGGGGCGTAGTCACTGAAGCTTTCTTT. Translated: CASSLKGGVVTEAFF.

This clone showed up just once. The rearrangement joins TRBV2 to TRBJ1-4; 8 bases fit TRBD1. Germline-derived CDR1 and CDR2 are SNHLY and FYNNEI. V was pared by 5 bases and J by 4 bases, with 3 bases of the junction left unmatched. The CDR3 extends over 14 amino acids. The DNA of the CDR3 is TGTGCCAGCAGTACGGACAGGGTTAATGAAAAACTGTTTTTT. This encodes CASSTDRVNEKLFF.

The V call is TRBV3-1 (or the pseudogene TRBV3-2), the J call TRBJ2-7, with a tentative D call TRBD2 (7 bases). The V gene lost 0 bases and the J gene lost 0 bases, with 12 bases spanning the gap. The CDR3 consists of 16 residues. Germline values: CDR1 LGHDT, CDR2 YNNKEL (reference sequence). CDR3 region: CASSQEGGVSSYEQYF. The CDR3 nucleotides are TGTGCCAGCAGCCAAGAAGGGGGGGTCAGCTCCTACGAGCAGTACTTC.